This T cell receptor beta chain comes out of a study of T cell repertoires in cytomegalovirus infection. Whole-study context: Matching HLA type, along with CMV infection, was indicated by public TCR beta signatures.

The table lists this clonotype with many counts. TCRdb reprocessed the reads with MiXCR, giving one entry per CDR3 protein. The sample lists around 310,000 distinct CDR3 sequences; roughly 17% were seen once. Trimming took off 5 bases at V and 9 bases at J, with 17 bases between the two ends. Germline V gives CDR1 DFQATT, CDR2 SNEGSKA (reference sequence). CDR3 length: 13 amino acids. This chain uses TRBV20-1 with TRBJ2-1; possibly TRBD1 for D (6 bases). The sequencing sample was made of PBMCs. The receptor's source is a human donor in good health (CMV status not recorded). Some clones in this sample may be carry-over from other donors' samples. CDR3 DNA sequence: TGCAGTGCTGACGGACACAGGGAAGTTGAGCAGTTCTTC. Encoded protein: CSADGHREVEQFF.